This T cell receptor beta chain is from a study of OX40 agonist ivuxolimab in advanced cancers. Background on the study: The drug used for patients, ivuxolimab, was an agonistic anti-OX40 (CD134) antibody. Dose-escalation cases comprised hepatocellular carcinoma, melanoma, renal cell or head and neck cancer.

Overall study results and limits: CD8+ T cells were the subset that, on average, had more expanded clones than CD4+. The antigen specificity of the peripheral T cells (those that were expanded) was not determined.

TCRdb's copy holds only in-frame clones and misses some; the assay was immunoSEQ multiplex PCR. The sample includes 70,000 or so clones, roughly 86% of them seen just once. About this clone itself: The antigen is not known.

The CDR3 contains 14 residues. V lost 6 bases to trimming and J lost 5 bases; unmatched junction nucleotides: 5. Germline values: CDR1 MNHNS, CDR2 SASEGT. The origin of this receptor is an adult with an advanced solid tumor such as melanoma, head and neck, liver or kidney cancer. The material was CD4+ or CD8+ T cells sorted from blood, obtained in a trial of the OX40 agonist ivuxolimab. The chain couples TRBV6-1 to TRBJ2-7; 12 bases match TRBD2. The CDR3 DNA reads TGTGCCAGCAGGCTAGCGGGGGGGCTTGACGAGCAGTACTTC. Amino acid sequence: CASRLAGGLDEQYF.